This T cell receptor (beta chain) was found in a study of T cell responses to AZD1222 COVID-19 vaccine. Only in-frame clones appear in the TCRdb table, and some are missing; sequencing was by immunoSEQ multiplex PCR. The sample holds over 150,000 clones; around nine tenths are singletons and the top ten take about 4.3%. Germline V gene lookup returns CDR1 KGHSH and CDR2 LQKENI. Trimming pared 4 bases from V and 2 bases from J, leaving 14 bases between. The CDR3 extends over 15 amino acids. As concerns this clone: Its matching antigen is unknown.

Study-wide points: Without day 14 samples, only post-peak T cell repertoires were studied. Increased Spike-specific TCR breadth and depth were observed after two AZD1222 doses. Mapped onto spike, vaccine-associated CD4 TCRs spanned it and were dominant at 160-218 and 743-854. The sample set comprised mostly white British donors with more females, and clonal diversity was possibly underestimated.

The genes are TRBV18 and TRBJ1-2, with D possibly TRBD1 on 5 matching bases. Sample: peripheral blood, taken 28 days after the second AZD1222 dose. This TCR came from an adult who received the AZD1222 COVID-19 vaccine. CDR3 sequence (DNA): TGTGCCAGCTCACTCGCCAGGGAAACGAACTATGGCTACACCTTC. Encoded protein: CASSLARETNYGYTF. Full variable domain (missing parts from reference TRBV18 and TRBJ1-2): NAGVMQNPRHLVRRRGQEARLRCSPMKGHSHVYWYRQLPEEGLKFMVYLQKENIIDESGMPKERFSAEFPKEGPSILRIQQVVRGDSAAYFCASSLARETNYGYTFGSGTRLTVV.